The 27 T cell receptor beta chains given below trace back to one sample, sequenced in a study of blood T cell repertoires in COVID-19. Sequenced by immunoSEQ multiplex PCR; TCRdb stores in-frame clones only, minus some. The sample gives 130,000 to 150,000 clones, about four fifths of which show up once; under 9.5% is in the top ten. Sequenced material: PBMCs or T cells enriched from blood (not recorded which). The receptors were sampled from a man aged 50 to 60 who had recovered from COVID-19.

The CDR3 DNA follows: TGCGCCAGCAGCCCCTTGACAGACCTTAATGAAAAACTGTTTTTT. It specifies CASSPLTDLNEKLFF. The chain uses TRBV5-1 and TRBJ1-4; D may be TRBD1 (5 bases). CDR3 size: 15 residues. Germline CDR1 SGHRS, CDR2 YFSETQ. Trimming stripped 4 bases from V and 4 bases from J, with 14 bases between.

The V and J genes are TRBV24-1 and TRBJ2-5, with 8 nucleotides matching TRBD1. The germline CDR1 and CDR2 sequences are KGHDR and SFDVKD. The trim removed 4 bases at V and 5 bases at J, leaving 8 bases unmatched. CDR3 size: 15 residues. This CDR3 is CATSDPGGAVETQYF. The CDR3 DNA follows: TGTGCCACCAGTGACCCAGGGGGCGCGGTGGAGACCCAGTACTTC.

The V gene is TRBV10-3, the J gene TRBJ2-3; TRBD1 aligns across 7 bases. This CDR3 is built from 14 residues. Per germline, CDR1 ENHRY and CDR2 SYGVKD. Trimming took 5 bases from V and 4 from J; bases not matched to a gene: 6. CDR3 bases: TGTGCCATCAGTCCGGGACAGACGGCAGATACGCAGTATTTT. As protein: CAISPGQTADTQYF.

The CDR3 region is CASSFGGSYNEQFF. The CDR3 coding sequence is TGTGCCAGCAGCTTCGGGGGTTCCTACAATGAGCAGTTCTTC. The chain employs TRBV5-4 and TRBJ2-1; D might be TRBD2 (6 bases). The CDR3 runs to 14 residues. Germline loops: CDR1 SGHNT, CDR2 YYREEE (reference sequence). V was clipped by 2 bases and J by 1 base, with 7 bases between them.

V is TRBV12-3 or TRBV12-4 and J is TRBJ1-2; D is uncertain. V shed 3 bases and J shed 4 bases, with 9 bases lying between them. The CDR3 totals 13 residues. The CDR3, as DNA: TGTGCCAGCAGTTTGGCAGGAACCTATGGCTACACCTTC. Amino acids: CASSLAGTYGYTF.

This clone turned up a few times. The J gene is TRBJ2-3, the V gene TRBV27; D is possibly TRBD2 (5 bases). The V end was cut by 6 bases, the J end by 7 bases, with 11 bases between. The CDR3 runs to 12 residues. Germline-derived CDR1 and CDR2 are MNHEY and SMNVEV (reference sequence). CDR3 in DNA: TGTGCCAGCAGCACCCGGGGTAATACGCAGTATTTT. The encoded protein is CASSTRGNTQYF.

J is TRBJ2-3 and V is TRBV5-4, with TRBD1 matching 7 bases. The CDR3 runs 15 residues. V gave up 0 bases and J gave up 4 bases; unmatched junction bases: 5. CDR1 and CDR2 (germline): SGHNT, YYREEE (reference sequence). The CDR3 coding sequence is TGTGCCAGCAGCTTGGTACAGGGGCCGGCAGATACGCAGTATTTT. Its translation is CASSLVQGPADTQYF.

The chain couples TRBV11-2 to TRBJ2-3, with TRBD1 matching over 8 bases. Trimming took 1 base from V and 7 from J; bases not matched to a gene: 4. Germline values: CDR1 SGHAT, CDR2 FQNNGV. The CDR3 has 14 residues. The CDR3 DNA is TGTGCCAGCAGCTTAGGCAGGGGGCGGAATACGCAGTATTTT. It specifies CASSLGRGRNTQYF.

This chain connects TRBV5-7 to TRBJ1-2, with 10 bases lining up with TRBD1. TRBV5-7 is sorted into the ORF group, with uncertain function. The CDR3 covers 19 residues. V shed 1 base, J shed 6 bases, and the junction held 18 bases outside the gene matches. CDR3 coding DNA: TGTGCCAGCAGCTTGTTCCTATTCTGGTTCCCGGGACAGGGGAATGGCTACACCTTC. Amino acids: CASSLFLFWFPGQGNGYTF.

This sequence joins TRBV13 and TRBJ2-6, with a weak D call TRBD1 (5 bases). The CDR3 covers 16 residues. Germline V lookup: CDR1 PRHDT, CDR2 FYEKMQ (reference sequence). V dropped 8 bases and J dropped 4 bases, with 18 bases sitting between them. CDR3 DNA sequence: TGTGCCAGCTCCCAGACCACAGGCCCCGGGGCCAACGTCCTGACTTTC. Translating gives CASSQTTGPGANVLTF.

The CDR3 protein is CASTGEVYGYTF. The CDR3 nucleotides are TGTGCCAGCACAGGGGAAGTCTATGGCTACACCTTC. This rearrangement joins TRBV6-5 to TRBJ1-2; possible D gene TRBD1, 6 bases. This CDR3 has 12 amino acids. V dropped 7 bases and J dropped 4 bases, with 10 bases sitting between them. Germline V gene data show CDR1 as MNHEY and CDR2 as SVGAGI.

CDR3 DNA sequence: TGTGCCATCAGTGAGGCGGGCCAATCTGGGGCTGGGGCCAACGTCCTGACTTTC. As protein: CAISEAGQSGAGANVLTF. V and J are TRBV10-3 and TRBJ2-6, with D tentatively TRBD2 (5 bases). Germline V gene lookup returns CDR1 ENHRY and CDR2 SYGVKD. V was cut by 2 bases and J by 2 bases, with 16 bases left in between. CDR3 length equals 18 residues.

The CDR3 region is CASSFTVGGPHPEAFF. CDR3 sequence (DNA): TGTGCCAGCAGCTTTACGGTGGGGGGGCCGCACCCTGAAGCTTTCTTT. V and J are TRBV7-9 and TRBJ1-1, with D possibly matching TRBD1 (6 bases). The length of the CDR3 is 16 residues. From germline, CDR1 is SEHNR and CDR2 FQNEAQ (reference sequence). V lost 3 bases, J lost 6 bases, and 20 bases lay in between.

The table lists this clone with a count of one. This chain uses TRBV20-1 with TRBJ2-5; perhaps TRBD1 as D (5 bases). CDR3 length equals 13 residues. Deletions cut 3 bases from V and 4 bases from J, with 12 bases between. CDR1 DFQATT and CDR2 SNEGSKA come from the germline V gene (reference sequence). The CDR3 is CSASSGASETQYF. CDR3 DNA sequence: TGCAGTGCTAGTTCTGGGGCCTCAGAGACCCAGTACTTC.

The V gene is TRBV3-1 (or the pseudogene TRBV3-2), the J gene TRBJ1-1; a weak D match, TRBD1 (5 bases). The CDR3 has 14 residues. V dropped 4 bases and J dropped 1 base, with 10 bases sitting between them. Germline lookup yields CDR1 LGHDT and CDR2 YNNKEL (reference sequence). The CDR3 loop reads CASSRHTGNTEAFF. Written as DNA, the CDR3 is TGTGCCAGCAGCCGCCATACAGGGAACACTGAAGCTTTCTTT.

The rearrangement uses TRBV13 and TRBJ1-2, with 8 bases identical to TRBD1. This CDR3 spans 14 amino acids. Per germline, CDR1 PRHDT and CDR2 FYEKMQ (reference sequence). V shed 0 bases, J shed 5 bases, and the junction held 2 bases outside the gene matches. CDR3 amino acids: CASSLGTGVYGYTF. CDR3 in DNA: TGTGCCAGCAGCTTAGGGACAGGGGTATATGGCTACACCTTC.

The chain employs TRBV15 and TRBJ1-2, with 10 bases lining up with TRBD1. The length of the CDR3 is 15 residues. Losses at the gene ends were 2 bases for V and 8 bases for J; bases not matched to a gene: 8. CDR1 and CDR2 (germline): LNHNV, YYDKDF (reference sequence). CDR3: CATSRLTGGKEGYTF. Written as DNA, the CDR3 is TGTGCCACCAGCAGACTGACAGGGGGCAAAGAGGGCTACACCTTC.

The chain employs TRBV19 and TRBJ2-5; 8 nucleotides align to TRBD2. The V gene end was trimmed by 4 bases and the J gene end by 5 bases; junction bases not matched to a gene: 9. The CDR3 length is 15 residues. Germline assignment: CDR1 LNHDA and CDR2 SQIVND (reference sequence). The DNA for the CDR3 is TGTGCCAGTAGTAGGGTGGGACTAGAAATCGAGACCCAGTACTTC. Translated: CASSRVGLEIETQYF.

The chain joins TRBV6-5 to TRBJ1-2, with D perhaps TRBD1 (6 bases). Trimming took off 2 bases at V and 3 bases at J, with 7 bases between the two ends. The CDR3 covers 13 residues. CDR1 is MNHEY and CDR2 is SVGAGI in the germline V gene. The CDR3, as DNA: TGTGCCAGCAGTTACAGACAGGACTATGGCTACACCTTC. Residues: CASSYRQDYGYTF.

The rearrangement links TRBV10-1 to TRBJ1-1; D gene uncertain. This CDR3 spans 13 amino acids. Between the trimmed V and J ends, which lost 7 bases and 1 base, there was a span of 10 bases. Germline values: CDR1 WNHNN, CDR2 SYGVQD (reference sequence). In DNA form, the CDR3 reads TGCGCCAGCATGGCGGAGGGGAACACTGAAGCTTTCTTT. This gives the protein CASMAEGNTEAFF.

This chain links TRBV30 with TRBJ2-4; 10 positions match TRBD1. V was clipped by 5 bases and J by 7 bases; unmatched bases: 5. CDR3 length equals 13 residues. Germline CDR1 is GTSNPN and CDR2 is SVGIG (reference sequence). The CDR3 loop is CAWGGTGENIQYF. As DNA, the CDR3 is TGTGCCTGGGGTGGGACAGGGGAGAACATTCAGTACTTC. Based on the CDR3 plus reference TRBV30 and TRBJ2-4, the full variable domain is SQTIHQWPATLVQPVGSPLSLECTVEGTSNPNLYWYRQAAGRGLQLLFYSVGIGQISSEVPQNLSASRPQDRQFILSSKKLLLSDSGFYLCAWGGTGENIQYFGAGTRLSVL.

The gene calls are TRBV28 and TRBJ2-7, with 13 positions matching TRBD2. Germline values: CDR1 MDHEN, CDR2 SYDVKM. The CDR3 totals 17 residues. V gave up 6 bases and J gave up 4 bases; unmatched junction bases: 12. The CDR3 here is CASSPTLAGGSRYEQYF. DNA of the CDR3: TGTGCCAGCAGCCCCACACTAGCGGGGGGGTCGAGGTACGAGCAGTACTTC.

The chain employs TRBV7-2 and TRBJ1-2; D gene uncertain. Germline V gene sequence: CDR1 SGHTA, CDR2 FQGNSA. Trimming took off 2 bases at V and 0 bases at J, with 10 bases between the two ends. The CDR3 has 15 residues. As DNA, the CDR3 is TGTGCCAGCAGCTTATGGGAGAGGCCTAACTATGGCTACACCTTC. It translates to CASSLWERPNYGYTF. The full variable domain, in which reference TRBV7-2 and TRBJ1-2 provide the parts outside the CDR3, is GAGVSQSPSNKVTEKGKDVELRCDPISGHTALYWYRQSLGQGLEFLIYFQGNSAPDKSGLPSDRFSAERTGGSVSTLTIQRTQQEDSAVYLCASSLWERPNYGYTFGSGTRLTVV.

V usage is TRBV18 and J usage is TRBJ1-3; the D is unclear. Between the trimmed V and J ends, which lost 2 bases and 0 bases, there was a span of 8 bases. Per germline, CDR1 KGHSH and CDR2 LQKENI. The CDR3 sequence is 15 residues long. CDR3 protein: CASSPWENSGNTIYF. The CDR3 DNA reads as TGTGCCAGCTCACCATGGGAGAACTCTGGAAACACCATATATTTT.

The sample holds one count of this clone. The chain's CDR3 is CASSFGTENSPLHF. In DNA form, the CDR3 reads TGTGCCAGCAGCTTTGGGACAGAAAATTCACCCCTCCACTTT. The chain couples TRBV7-9 to TRBJ1-6; 7 bases line up with TRBD1. CDR1 SEHNR and CDR2 FQNEAQ come from the germline V gene (reference sequence). J was trimmed by 7 bases and V by 3 bases; bases with no gene match: 3. The CDR3 spans 14 residues.

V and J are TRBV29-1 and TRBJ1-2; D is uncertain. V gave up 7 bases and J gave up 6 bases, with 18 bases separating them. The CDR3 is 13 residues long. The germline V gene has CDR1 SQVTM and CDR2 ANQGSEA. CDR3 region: CSDRDAGYDGYTF. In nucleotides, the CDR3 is TGCAGCGACCGGGATGCGGGCTATGATGGCTACACCTTC.

The CDR3 DNA follows: TGTGCCAGCAGCTTACCGGGGGGGCCTGTAAATGAGCAGTTCTTC. Encoded protein: CASSLPGGPVNEQFF. The rearrangement joins TRBV7-9 to TRBJ2-1; 8 bases are a match to TRBD2. V lost 2 bases, J lost 7 bases, and 7 bases stayed unmatched. CDR1 SEHNR and CDR2 FQNEAQ come from the germline V gene (reference sequence). The CDR3 spans 15 residues.